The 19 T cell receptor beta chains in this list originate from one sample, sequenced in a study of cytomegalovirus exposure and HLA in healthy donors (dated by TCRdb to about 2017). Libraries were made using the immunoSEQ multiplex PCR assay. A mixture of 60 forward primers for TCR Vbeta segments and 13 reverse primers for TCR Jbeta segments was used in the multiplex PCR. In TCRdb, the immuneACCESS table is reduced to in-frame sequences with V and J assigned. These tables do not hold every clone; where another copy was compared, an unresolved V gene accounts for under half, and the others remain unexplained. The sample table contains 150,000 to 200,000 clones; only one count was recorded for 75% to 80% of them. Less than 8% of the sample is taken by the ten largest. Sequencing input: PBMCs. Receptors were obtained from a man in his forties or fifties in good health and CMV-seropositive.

CDR3: CASSIRTTSSYEQYF. The CDR3 DNA reads TGTGCCAGTAGTATACGGACTACCAGCTCCTACGAGCAGTACTTC. The rearrangement joins TRBV19 to TRBJ2-7; tentatively, D is TRBD2 (6 bases). CDR1 and CDR2 from the germline V gene are LNHDA and SQIVND (reference sequence). The CDR3 runs 15 residues. Trimming removed 2 bases at V and 0 bases at J, with 11 bases between. Supplemented by reference TRBV19 and TRBJ2-7, the full variable domain reads DGGITQSPKYLFRKEGQNVTLSCEQNLNHDAMYWYRQDPGQGLRLIYYSQIVNDFQKGDIAEGYSVSREKKESFPLTVTSAQKNPTAFYLCASSIRTTSSYEQYFGPGTRLTVT.

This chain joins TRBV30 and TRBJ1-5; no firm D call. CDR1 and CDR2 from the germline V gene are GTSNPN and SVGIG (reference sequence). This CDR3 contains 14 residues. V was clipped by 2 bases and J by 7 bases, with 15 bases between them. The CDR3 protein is CAWSPAARGQPQHF. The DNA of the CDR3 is TGTGCCTGGAGTCCGGCGGCCCGCGGCCAGCCCCAGCATTTT.

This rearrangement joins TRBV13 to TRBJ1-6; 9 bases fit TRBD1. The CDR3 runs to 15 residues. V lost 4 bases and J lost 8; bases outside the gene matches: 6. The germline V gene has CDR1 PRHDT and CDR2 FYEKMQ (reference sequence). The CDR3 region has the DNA TGTGCCAGCAGCTGGGGACAGGGAGGGGATTCACCCCTCCACTTT. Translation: CASSWGQGGDSPLHF.

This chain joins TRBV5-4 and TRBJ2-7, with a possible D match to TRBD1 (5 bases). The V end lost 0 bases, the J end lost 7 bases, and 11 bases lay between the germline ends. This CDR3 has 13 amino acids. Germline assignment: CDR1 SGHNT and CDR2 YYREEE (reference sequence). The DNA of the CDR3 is TGTGCCAGCAGCTTGGGGTCCAGGGAAGAGCAGTACTTC. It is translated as CASSLGSREEQYF.

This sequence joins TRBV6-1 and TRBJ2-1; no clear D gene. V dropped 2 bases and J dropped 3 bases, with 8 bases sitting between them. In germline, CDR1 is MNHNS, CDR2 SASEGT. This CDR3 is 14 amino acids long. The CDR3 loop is CASSESQFYNEQFF. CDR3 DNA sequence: TGTGCCAGCAGTGAATCCCAGTTCTACAATGAGCAGTTCTTC.

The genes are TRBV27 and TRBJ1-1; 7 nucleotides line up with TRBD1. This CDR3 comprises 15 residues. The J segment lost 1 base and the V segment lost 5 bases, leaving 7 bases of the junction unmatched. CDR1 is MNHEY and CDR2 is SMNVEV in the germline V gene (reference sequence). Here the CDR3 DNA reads TGTGCCAGCAGTCCATGGACAGGTGCGAACACTGAAGCTTTCTTT. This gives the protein CASSPWTGANTEAFF.

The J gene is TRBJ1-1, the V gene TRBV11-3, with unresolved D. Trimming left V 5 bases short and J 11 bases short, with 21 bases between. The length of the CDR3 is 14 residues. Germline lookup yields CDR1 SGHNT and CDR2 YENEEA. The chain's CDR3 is CASSQKPQSMLAFF. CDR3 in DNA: TGTGCCAGCAGCCAAAAACCACAGTCTATGTTGGCTTTCTTT.

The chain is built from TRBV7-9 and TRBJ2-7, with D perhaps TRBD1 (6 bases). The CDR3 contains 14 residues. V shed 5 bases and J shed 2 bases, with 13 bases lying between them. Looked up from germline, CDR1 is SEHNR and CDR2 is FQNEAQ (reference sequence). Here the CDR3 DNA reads TGTGCCAGCAGCCCCCGACAGGTTCCCTACGAGCAGTACTTC. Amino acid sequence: CASSPRQVPYEQYF. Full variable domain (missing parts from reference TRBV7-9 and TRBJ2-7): DTGVSQNPRHKITKRGQNVTFRCDPISEHNRLYWYRQTLGQGPEFLTYFQNEAQLEKSRLLSDRFSAERPKGSFSTLEIQRTEQGDSAMYLCASSPRQVPYEQYFGPGTRLTVT.

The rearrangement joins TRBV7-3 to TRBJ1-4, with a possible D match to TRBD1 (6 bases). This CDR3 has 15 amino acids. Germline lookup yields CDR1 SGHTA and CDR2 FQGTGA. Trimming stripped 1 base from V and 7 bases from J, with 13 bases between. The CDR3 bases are TGTGCCAGCAGCTTAAATGAGGGGGTTCGTGAAAAACTGTTTTTT. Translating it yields CASSLNEGVREKLFF.

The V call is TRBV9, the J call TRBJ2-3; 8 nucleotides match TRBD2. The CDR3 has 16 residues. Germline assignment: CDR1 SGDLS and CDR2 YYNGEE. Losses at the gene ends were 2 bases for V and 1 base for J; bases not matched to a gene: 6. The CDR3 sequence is CASSVHISGGTDTQYF. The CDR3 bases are TGTGCCAGCAGCGTCCACATTAGCGGGGGCACAGATACGCAGTATTTT.

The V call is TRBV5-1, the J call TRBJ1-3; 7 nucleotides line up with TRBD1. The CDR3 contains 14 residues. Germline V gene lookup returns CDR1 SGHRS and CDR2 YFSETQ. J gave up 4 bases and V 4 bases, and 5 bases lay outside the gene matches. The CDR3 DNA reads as TGCGCCAGCAGCGACAGGGACCGAGGAAACACCATATATTTT. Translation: CASSDRDRGNTIYF.

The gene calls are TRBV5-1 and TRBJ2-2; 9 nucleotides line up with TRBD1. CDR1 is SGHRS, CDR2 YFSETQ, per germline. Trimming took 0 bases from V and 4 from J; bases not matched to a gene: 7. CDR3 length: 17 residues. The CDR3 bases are TGCGCCAGCAGCTTGGCCCCTCCGGGACAGGGCACCGGGGAGCTGTTTTTT. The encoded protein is CASSLAPPGQGTGELFF.

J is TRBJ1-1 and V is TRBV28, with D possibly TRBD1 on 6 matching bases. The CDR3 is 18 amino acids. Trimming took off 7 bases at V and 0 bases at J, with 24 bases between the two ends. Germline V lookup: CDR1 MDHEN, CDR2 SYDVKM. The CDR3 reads CASTPIRDIVPMNTEAFF. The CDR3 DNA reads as TGTGCCAGCACCCCCATTCGGGACATCGTCCCAATGAACACTGAAGCTTTCTTT.

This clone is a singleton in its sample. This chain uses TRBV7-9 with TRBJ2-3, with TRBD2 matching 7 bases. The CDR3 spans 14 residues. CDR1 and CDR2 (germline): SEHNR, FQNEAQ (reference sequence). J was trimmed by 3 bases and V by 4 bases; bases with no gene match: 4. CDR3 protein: CASSSRAGTDTQYF. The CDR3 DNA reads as TGTGCCAGCAGCTCTAGAGCGGGAACAGATACGCAGTATTTT.

CDR3 sequence reads: CASSEADRATMNTEAFF. As DNA, the CDR3 is TGTGCCAGCAGTGAAGCCGACAGGGCCACCATGAACACTGAAGCTTTCTTT. J is TRBJ1-1 and V is TRBV2; TRBD1 matches 7 bases. CDR3 length equals 17 residues. In germline, CDR1 is SNHLY, CDR2 FYNNEI. The trim removed 0 bases at V and 0 bases at J, leaving 7 bases unmatched.

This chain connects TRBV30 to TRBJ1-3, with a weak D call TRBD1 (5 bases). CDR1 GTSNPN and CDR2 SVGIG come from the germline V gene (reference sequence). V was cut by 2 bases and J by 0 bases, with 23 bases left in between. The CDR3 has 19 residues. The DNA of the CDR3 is TGTGCCTGGAGTACCACGGCCCTCCCGGGACTCTTCTCTGGAAACACCATATATTTT. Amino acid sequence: CAWSTTALPGLFSGNTIYF.

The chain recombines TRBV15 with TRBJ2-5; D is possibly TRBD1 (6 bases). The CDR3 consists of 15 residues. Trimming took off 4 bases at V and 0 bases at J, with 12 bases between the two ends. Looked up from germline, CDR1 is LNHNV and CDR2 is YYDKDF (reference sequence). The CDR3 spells CATSTDSSYQETQYF. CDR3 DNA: TGTGCCACCAGCACGGACAGCTCTTACCAAGAGACCCAGTACTTC. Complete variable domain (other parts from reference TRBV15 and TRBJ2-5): DAMVIQNPRYQVTQFGKPVTLSCSQTLNHNVMYWYQQKSSQAPKLLFHYYDKDFNNEADTPDNFQSRRPNTSFCFLDIRSPGLGDTAMYLCATSTDSSYQETQYFGPGTRLLVL.

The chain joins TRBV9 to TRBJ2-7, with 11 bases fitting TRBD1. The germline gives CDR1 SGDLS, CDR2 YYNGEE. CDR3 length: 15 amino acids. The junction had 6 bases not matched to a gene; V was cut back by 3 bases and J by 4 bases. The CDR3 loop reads CASSAGQGGRYEQYF. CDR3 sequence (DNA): TGTGCCAGCAGCGCGGGACAGGGGGGAAGGTACGAGCAGTACTTC.

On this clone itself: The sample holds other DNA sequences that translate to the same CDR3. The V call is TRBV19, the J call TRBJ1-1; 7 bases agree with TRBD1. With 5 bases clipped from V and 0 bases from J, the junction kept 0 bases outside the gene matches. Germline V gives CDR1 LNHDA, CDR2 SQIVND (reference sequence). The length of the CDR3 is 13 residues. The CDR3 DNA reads TGTGCCAGTAGTGACAGGGTGAACACTGAAGCTTTCTTT. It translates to CASSDRVNTEAFF.